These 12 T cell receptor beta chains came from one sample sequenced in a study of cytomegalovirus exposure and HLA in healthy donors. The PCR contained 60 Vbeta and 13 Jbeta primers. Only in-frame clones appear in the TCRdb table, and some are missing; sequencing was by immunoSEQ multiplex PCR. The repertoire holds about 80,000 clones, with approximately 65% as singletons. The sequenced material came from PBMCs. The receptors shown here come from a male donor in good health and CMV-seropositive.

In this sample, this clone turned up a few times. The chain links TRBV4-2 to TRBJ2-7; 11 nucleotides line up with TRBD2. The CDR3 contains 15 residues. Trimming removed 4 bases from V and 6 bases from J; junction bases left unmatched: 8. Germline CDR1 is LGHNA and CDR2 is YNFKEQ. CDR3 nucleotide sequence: TGTGCCAGCAGCCTTGCACTAGCGGGAGCCGGCGAGCAGTACTTC. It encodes CASSLALAGAGEQYF.

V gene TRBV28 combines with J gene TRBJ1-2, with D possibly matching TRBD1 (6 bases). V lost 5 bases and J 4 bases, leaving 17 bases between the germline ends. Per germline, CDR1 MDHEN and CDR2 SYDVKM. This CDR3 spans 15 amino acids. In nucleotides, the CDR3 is TGTGCCAGCAGTGAAGGGGCAGGGGATACCTATGGCTACACCTTC. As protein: CASSEGAGDTYGYTF.

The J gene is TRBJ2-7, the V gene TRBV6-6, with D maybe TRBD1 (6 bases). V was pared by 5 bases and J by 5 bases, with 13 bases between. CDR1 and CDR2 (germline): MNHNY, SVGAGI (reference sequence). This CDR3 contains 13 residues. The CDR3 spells CASSRDKTDEQYF. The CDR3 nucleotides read TGTGCCAGCAGTCGGGACAAAACCGACGAGCAGTACTTC.

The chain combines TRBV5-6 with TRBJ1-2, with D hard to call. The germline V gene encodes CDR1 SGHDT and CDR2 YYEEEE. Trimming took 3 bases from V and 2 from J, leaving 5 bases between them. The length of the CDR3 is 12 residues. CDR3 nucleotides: TGTGCCAGCAGCTCGGGAAACTATGGCTACACCTTC. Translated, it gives CASSSGNYGYTF.

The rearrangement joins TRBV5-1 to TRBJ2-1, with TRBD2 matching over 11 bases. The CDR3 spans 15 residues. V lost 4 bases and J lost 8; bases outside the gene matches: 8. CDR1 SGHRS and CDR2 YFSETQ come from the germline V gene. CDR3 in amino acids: CASSTGLAGGYEQFF. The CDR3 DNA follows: TGCGCCAGCAGCACAGGACTAGCGGGTGGGTATGAGCAGTTCTTC.

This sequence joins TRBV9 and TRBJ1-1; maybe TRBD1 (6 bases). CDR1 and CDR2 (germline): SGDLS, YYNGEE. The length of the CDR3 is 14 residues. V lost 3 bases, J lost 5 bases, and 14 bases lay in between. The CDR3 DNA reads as TGTGCCAGCAGCGCACTGGGGGCGAGGACTGAAGCTTTCTTT. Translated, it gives CASSALGARTEAFF.

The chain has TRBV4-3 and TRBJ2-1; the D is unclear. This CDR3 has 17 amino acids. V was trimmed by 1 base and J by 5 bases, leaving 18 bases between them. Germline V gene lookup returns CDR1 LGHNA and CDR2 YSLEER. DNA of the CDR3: TGCGCCAGCAGCCAAGCGACTGGAAAAATCCTGAACAATGAGCAGTTCTTC. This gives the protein CASSQATGKILNNEQFF.

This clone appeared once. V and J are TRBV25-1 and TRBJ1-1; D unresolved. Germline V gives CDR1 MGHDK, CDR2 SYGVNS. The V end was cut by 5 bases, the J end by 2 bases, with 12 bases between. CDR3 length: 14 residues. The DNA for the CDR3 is TGTGCCAGCAGTAAAACCCACTCTAACACTGAAGCTTTCTTT. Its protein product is CASSKTHSNTEAFF. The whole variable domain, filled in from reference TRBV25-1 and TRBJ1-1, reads EADIYQTPRYLVIGTGKKITLECSQTMGHDKMYWYQQDPGMELHLIHYSYGVNSTEKGDLSSESTVSRIRTEHFPLTLESARPSHTSQYLCASSKTHSNTEAFFGQGTRLTVV.

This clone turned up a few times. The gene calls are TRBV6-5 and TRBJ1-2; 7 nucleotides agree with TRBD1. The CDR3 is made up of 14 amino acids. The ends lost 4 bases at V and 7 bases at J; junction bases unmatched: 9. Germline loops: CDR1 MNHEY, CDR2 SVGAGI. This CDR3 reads CASSFLGRGVGYTF. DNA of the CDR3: TGTGCCAGCAGTTTTTTGGGCAGGGGGGTTGGCTACACCTTC.

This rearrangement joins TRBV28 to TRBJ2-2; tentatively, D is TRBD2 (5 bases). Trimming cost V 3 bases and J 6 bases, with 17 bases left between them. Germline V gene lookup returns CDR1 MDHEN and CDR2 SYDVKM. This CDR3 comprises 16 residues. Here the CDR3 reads CASSLTGPQEAGELFF. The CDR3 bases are TGTGCCAGCAGTTTGACCGGGCCTCAGGAGGCCGGGGAGCTGTTTTTT. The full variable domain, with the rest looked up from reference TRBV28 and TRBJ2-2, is DVKVTQSSRYLVKRTGEKVFLECVQDMDHENMFWYRQDPGLGLRLIYFSYDVKMKEKGDIPEGYSVSREKKERFSLILESASTNQTSMYLCASSLTGPQEAGELFFGEGSRLTVL.

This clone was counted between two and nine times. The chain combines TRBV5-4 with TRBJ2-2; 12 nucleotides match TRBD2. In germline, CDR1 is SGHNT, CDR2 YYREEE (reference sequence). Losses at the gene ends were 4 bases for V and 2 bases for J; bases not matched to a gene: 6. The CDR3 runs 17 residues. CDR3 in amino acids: CASSKTSGSINTGELFF. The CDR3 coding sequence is TGTGCCAGCAGCAAGACTAGCGGGAGTATCAACACCGGGGAGCTGTTTTTT.

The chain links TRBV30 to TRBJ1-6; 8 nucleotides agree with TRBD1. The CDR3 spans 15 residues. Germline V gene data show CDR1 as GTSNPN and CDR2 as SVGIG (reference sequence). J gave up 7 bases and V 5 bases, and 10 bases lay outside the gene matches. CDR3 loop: CAWGKTGQENSPLHF. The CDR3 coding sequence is TGTGCCTGGGGGAAGACGGGACAGGAGAATTCACCCCTCCACTTT.